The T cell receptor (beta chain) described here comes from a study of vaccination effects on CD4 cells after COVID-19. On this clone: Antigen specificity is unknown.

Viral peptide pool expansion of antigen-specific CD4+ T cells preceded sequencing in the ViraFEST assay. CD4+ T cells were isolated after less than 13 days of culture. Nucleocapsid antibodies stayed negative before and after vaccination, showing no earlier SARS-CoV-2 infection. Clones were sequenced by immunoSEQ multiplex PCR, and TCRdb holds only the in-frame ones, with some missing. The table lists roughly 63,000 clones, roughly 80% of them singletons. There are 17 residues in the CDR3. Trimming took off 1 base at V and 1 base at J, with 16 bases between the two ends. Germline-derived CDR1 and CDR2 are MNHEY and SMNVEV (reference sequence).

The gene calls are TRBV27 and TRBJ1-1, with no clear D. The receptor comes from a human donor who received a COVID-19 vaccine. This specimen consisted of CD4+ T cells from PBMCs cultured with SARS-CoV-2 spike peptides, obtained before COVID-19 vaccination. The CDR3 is CASSLLVPGRANTEAFF. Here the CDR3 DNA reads TGTGCCAGCAGTTTATTGGTACCGGGGAGGGCGAACACTGAAGCTTTCTTT.